This is a list of T cell receptor beta chains from one sample in a study of tumor and adjacent non-tumor tissue in lung cancer. In TCRdb, the multiplex PCR reads were re-called with MiXCR into one record per CDR3 protein. The data hold about 90,000 distinct CDR3 sequences, with more than 75% observed a single time. Sequenced material: distant non-tumor lung tissue. These receptors came from a woman aged 45 to 65 with non-small cell lung cancer. Each CDR3 is given with its conserved first and last residue. A D gene is named only where the DNA matches it firmly. Size is stated for part of the rows, as once, few or many counts, or as a class when the clone is expanded.

d_gene: TRBD1; len: 13; v_gene: TRBV12-3/TRBV12-4; abundance: NA; j_gene: TRBJ2-7; CDR3aa: CVSTRDSQREQYF; CDR3nt: TGTGTCAGCACCCGGGACAGCCAACGCGAGCAGTACTTT
d_gene: NA; len: 15; v_gene: TRBV4-1; abundance: NA; j_gene: TRBJ2-7; CDR3aa: CASSQDQGRHYKQYF; CDR3nt: TGCGCTAGCAGCCAAGATCAGGGACGGCACTATAAGCAGTACTTC
d_gene: NA; len: 11; v_gene: TRBV29-1; abundance: NA; j_gene: TRBJ2-3; CDR3aa: CSVYSTDTQYF; CDR3nt: TGCAGCGTTTATAGCACAGATACACAGTATTTT
d_gene: NA; len: 13; v_gene: TRBV4-1; abundance: NA; j_gene: TRBJ2-5; CDR3aa: CTSSQTRGLDQYF; CDR3nt: TGCACCAGCAGCCAAACGAGGGGGTTGGACCAGTACTTC
d_gene: NA; len: 14; v_gene: TRBV11-2; abundance: NA; j_gene: TRBJ1-6; CDR3aa: CASSTVGRRNTLHF; CDR3nt: TGTGCCAGCAGCACCGTGGGTAGGCGCAACACCCTCCACTTT
d_gene: NA; len: 15; v_gene: TRBV12-5; abundance: NA; j_gene: TRBJ2-1; CDR3aa: CASGLPEQGVHEQFF; CDR3nt: TGTGCTAGTGGTTTACCGGAACAGGGTGTCCATGAGCAGTTCTTC
d_gene: NA; len: 14; v_gene: TRBV11-1; abundance: medium-sized; j_gene: TRBJ2-7; CDR3aa: CASSSYRQAHEQYF; CDR3nt: TGTGCCAGCAGCTCCTACAGACAGGCCCACGAGCAGTACTTC
d_gene: NA; len: 13; v_gene: TRBV29-1; abundance: NA; j_gene: TRBJ1-1; CDR3aa: CSVEKGIGIEASF; CDR3nt: TGCAGCGTTGAAAAAGGCATAGGCATTGAAGCTTCCTTT
d_gene: TRBD1; len: 14; v_gene: TRBV6-4; abundance: NA; j_gene: TRBJ2-3; CDR3aa: CSSSRTGSTDTHYF; CDR3nt: TGTTCCAGCAGCCGGACAGGGAGCACAGATACGCATTATTTT
d_gene: TRBD2; len: 15; v_gene: TRBV5-6; abundance: NA; j_gene: TRBJ2-7; CDR3aa: CANTWGPSGTYEQYF; CDR3nt: TGTGCCAACACCTGGGGCCCTAGCGGGACCTACGAGCAGTACTTC
d_gene: TRBD1; len: 13; v_gene: TRBV7-9; abundance: NA; j_gene: TRBJ1-2; CDR3aa: CVSSLAGGSGYTF; CDR3nt: TGTGTCAGCAGTTTAGCAGGGGGCAGTGGCTACACCTTC
d_gene: TRBD2; len: 15; v_gene: TRBV7-6; abundance: few; j_gene: TRBJ2-5; CDR3aa: CASSLVLAGAETQYF; CDR3nt: TGTGCCAGCAGCTTAGTATTAGCGGGTGCGGAGACCCAGTACTTC
d_gene: NA; len: 13; v_gene: TRBV12-3/TRBV12-4; abundance: NA; j_gene: TRBJ1-1; CDR3aa: CATLRAGATGAFF; CDR3nt: TGTGCCACCCTCAGAGCGGGGGCCACTGGAGCTTTCTTT
d_gene: NA; len: 14; v_gene: TRBV11-1; abundance: NA; j_gene: TRBJ2-2; CDR3aa: CASRRQGGTGELFF; CDR3nt: TGTGCCAGCCGACGACAGGGAGGGACCGGGGAGCTGTTTTTT
d_gene: TRBD2; len: 16; v_gene: TRBV6-5; abundance: NA; j_gene: TRBJ2-2; CDR3aa: CTSGDPTEGVYGELFF; CDR3nt: TGTACCAGCGGGGACCCCACAGAGGGCGTTTACGGGGAGCTGTTTTTT
d_gene: NA; len: 17; v_gene: TRBV29-1; abundance: NA; j_gene: TRBJ2-1; CDR3aa: CSVEGFGRITSYNGQFF; CDR3nt: TGCAGCGTTGAAGGGTTCGGCCGGATAACCTCCTACAATGGGCAGTTCTTC
d_gene: TRBD1; len: 15; v_gene: TRBV25-1; abundance: NA; j_gene: TRBJ2-1; CDR3aa: CASSEPGQGYDEQFF; CDR3nt: TGTGCCAGCAGTGAACCGGGACAGGGTTACGATGAGCAGTTCTTC
d_gene: NA; len: 17; v_gene: TRBV4-1; abundance: NA; j_gene: TRBJ2-4; CDR3aa: CASSQPAWGTDRNIQYF; CDR3nt: TGCGCCAGCAGCCAACCCGCCTGGGGGACCGATAGGAACATTCAATACTTC
d_gene: NA; len: 15; v_gene: TRBV4-1; abundance: NA; j_gene: TRBJ2-7; CDR3aa: CASSQYQGRHYVQYF; CDR3nt: TGCGCCAGCAGCCAATATCAGGGACGGCACTACGTACAGTACTTC
d_gene: NA; len: 13; v_gene: TRBV10-2; abundance: few; j_gene: TRBJ2-1; CDR3aa: CASSRTAYYELFF; CDR3nt: TGCGCCAGCAGCCGGACAGCCTACTATGAGCTGTTCTTC
d_gene: NA; len: 13; v_gene: TRBV4-1; abundance: NA; j_gene: TRBJ2-1; CDR3aa: CASNQAVRTEQFF; CDR3nt: TGCGCCAGCAACCAAGCGGTACGCACTGAGCAGTTCTTC
d_gene: TRBD1; len: 13; v_gene: TRBV30; abundance: NA; j_gene: TRBJ1-6; CDR3aa: CASTGEYNSPLHF; CDR3nt: TGTGCCTCCACAGGGGAGTACAATTCACCCCTCCACTTT
d_gene: NA; len: 13; v_gene: TRBV11-2; abundance: NA; j_gene: TRBJ2-1; CDR3aa: CAEGDEGPREQLF; CDR3nt: TGTGCCGAAGGGGATGAAGGGCCGCGCGAGCAGTTATTC
d_gene: NA; len: 13; v_gene: TRBV10-3; abundance: NA; j_gene: TRBJ2-7; CDR3aa: CVISDPILREQYF; CDR3nt: TGTGTCATCAGTGACCCGATCCTGAGAGAGCAGTACTTC
d_gene: NA; len: 17; v_gene: TRBV12-3/TRBV12-4; abundance: NA; j_gene: TRBJ2-5; CDR3aa: CASSGPRDKAIIEIQYF; CDR3nt: TGTGCCAGCAGTGGCCCCCGGGACAAGGCGATAATAGAGATCCAGTACTTC
d_gene: NA; len: 13; v_gene: TRBV11-3; abundance: NA; j_gene: TRBJ2-1; CDR3aa: CASSLVDEGGEFF; CDR3nt: TGTGCCAGCAGCTTAGTGGACGAGGGTGGGGAGTTCTTC
d_gene: TRBD1; len: 15; v_gene: TRBV7-9; abundance: many; j_gene: TRBJ2-7; CDR3aa: CASSFPGQGFKEQYF; CDR3nt: TGTGCCAGCAGCTTCCCGGGACAGGGATTCAAGGAGCAGTACTTC
d_gene: NA; len: 14; v_gene: TRBV28; abundance: NA; j_gene: TRBJ2-1; CDR3aa: CASSRTVYYNEQFF; CDR3nt: TGTGCCAGCAGCCGGACAGTTTACTACAATGAGCAGTTCTTC
d_gene: NA; len: 13; v_gene: TRBV10-3; abundance: NA; j_gene: TRBJ2-3; CDR3aa: CAIKDSSPDMQYF; CDR3nt: TGTGCCATTAAGGACTCTTCCCCAGATATGCAGTATTTT
d_gene: TRBD1; len: 16; v_gene: TRBV11-2; abundance: NA; j_gene: TRBJ2-1; CDR3aa: CASSLEAGQGFTEQFF; CDR3nt: TGTGCCAGCAGTTTGGAAGCGGGACAGGGATTTACTGAGCAGTTCTTC
d_gene: TRBD1; len: 19; v_gene: TRBV11-1; abundance: NA; j_gene: TRBJ2-2; CDR3aa: CAGSPRDRGRTRLTGELFF; CDR3nt: TGTGCCGGCAGCCCACGGGACAGGGGGAGGACTAGACTGACCGGGGAGCTGTTTTTT
d_gene: NA; len: 15; v_gene: TRBV12-3/TRBV12-4; abundance: few; j_gene: TRBJ1-5; CDR3aa: CASSPFPGGYQPQHF; CDR3nt: TGTGCCAGCAGTCCCTTCCCGGGGGGATATCAACCCCAGCATTTT
d_gene: NA; len: 16; v_gene: TRBV5-1; abundance: NA; j_gene: TRBJ1-1; CDR3aa: CASCFLGGGGLSEASF; CDR3nt: TGCGCCAGCTGCTTTCTTGGGGGTGGAGGACTTTCTGAAGCTTCCTTT
d_gene: NA; len: 13; v_gene: TRBV6-2/TRBV6-3; abundance: NA; j_gene: TRBJ2-1; CDR3aa: CASITDGYNEQFF; CDR3nt: TGTGCCAGCATCACAGACGGGTACAATGAGCAGTTCTTC
d_gene: NA; len: 15; v_gene: TRBV4-1; abundance: many; j_gene: TRBJ2-1; CDR3aa: CASSQEALSYNEQFF; CDR3nt: TGCGCCAGCAGCCAAGAGGCACTTTCCTACAATGAGCAGTTCTTC
d_gene: NA; len: 15; v_gene: TRBV18; abundance: NA; j_gene: TRBJ2-7; CDR3aa: CASSPEYRGGEEQYF; CDR3nt: TGTGCCAGCTCACCGGAGTACAGGGGAGGGGAAGAGCAGTACTTC
d_gene: NA; len: 11; v_gene: TRBV30; abundance: NA; j_gene: TRBJ2-7; CDR3aa: CTWQSVYEQYF; CDR3nt: TGTACCTGGCAATCCGTCTACGAGCAGTACTTC
d_gene: NA; len: 16; v_gene: TRBV6-5; abundance: NA; j_gene: TRBJ2-2; CDR3aa: CDSSHGSLGNTGGLFF; CDR3nt: TGTGACAGCAGTCACGGGTCCCTAGGCAACACCGGGGGGCTGTTTTTT
d_gene: NA; len: 13; v_gene: TRBV7-9; abundance: many; j_gene: TRBJ1-1; CDR3aa: CASSLGAAGEAFF; CDR3nt: TGTGCCAGCAGCTTAGGGGCCGCGGGGGAAGCTTTCTTT
d_gene: TRBD1; len: 18; v_gene: TRBV7-2; abundance: few; j_gene: TRBJ2-3; CDR3aa: CASSLEGVGTGRADTQYF; CDR3nt: TGTGCCAGCAGCTTAGAAGGGGTCGGGACAGGGAGGGCAGATACGCAGTATTTT
d_gene: NA; len: 12; v_gene: TRBV12-3/TRBV12-4; abundance: NA; j_gene: TRBJ2-7; CDR3aa: CASSKLENEQYF; CDR3nt: TGTGCCAGCAGCAAACTGGAGAATGAGCAGTACTTC
d_gene: NA; len: 15; v_gene: TRBV28; abundance: once; j_gene: TRBJ2-5; CDR3aa: CARSLSKGAVETQYF; CDR3nt: TGTGCCAGGAGTTTGAGTAAAGGGGCAGTAGAGACCCAGTACTTC
d_gene: NA; len: 13; v_gene: TRBV20-1; abundance: NA; j_gene: TRBJ1-1; CDR3aa: CSARKGGVTETFF; CDR3nt: TGCAGTGCTAGAAAGGGAGGGGTGACTGAAACTTTCTTT
d_gene: NA; len: 17; v_gene: TRBV13; abundance: once; j_gene: TRBJ2-4; CDR3aa: CAGRLETGPLAKNIQYF; CDR3nt: TGTGCCGGCAGGTTAGAAACAGGGCCGCTAGCCAAAAACATTCAGTACTTC
d_gene: NA; len: 16; v_gene: TRBV28; abundance: few; j_gene: TRBJ2-1; CDR3aa: CASSSPAGIPLNERFF; CDR3nt: TGTGCCAGCAGTTCTCCCGCGGGAATCCCCCTCAATGAGCGGTTCTTC
d_gene: NA; len: 14; v_gene: TRBV10-3; abundance: NA; j_gene: TRBJ2-3; CDR3aa: CAISEPIVGDTQYF; CDR3nt: TGCGCCATTAGTGAGCCGATAGTAGGAGATACGCAGTATTTT
d_gene: NA; len: 13; v_gene: TRBV4-1; abundance: NA; j_gene: TRBJ2-7; CDR3aa: CASSQGGVYDQYF; CDR3nt: TGCGCCAGCAGTCAAGGGGGGGTTTACGATCAGTACTTC
d_gene: NA; len: 17; v_gene: TRBV11-2; abundance: NA; j_gene: TRBJ2-1; CDR3aa: CASIQGRGGSSYNEQSF; CDR3nt: TGTGCCAGCATCCAGGGGAGGGGCGGGAGCTCCTACAATGAGCAGTCCTTC
d_gene: NA; len: 19; v_gene: TRBV19; abundance: NA; j_gene: TRBJ2-1; CDR3aa: CTGPPHGLTGVKGYNEQFF; CDR3nt: TGTACCGGCCCCCCACACGGGCTAACGGGAGTTAAAGGCTACAATGAGCAGTTCTTC